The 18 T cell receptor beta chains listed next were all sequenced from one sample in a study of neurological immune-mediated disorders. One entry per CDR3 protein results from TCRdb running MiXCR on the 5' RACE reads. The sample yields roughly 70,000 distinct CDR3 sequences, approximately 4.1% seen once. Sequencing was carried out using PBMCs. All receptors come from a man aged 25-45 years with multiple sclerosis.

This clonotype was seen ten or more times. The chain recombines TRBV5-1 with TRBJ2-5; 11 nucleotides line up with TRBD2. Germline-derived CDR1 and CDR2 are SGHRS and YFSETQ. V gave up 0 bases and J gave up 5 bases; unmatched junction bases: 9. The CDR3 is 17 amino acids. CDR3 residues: CASSLVGSGGAMETQYF. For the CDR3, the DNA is TGCGCCAGCAGCTTGGTTGGTAGCGGGGGGGCCATGGAGACCCAGTACTTC.

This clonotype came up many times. CDR3 DNA sequence: TGCGCCAGCAGCCACGCTCGGGAGGGGTTGCGGCCCCAGCATTTT. It translates to CASSHAREGLRPQHF. This rearrangement joins TRBV4-1 to TRBJ1-5; the D gene is possibly TRBD1 (5 bases). Germline assignment: CDR1 MGHRA and CDR2 YSYEKL. V was cut by 3 bases and J by 9 bases, with 18 bases left in between. The CDR3 is 15 residues long.

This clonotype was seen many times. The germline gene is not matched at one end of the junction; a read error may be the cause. CDR3: CASSQDLPGGEQPQNF. CDR3 nucleotides: TGTGCCAGCAGCCAAGATTTACCAGGGGGAGAGCAGCCCCAGAATTTT. The chain carries TRBV3-1 and TRBJ1-5; TRBD1 agrees at 7 bases. Germline V CDR1 and CDR2: LGHDT, YNNKEL (reference sequence). The CDR3 totals 16 residues.

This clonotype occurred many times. CDR3 DNA sequence: TGTGCCAGCAGTGAAACCACACCCCGGGACGGAGATACGCAGTATTTT. Translating it yields CASSETTPRDGDTQYF. V gene TRBV2 combines with J gene TRBJ2-3; D possibly matches TRBD1 or TRBD2 (5 bases each). CDR1 and CDR2 (germline): SNHLY, FYNNEI. The CDR3 sequence is 16 residues long. V dropped 2 bases and J dropped 5 bases, with 17 bases sitting between them. Based on the CDR3 plus reference TRBV2 and TRBJ2-3, the full variable domain is EPEVTQTPSHQVTQMGQEVILRCVPISNHLYFYWYRQILGQKVEFLVSFYNNEISEKSEIFDDQFSVERPDGSNFTLKIRSTKLEDSAMYFCASSETTPRDGDTQYFGPGTRLTVL.

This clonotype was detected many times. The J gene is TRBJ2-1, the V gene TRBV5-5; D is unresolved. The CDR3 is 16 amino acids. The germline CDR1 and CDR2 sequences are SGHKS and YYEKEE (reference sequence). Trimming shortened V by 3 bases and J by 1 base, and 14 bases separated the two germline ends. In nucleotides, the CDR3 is TGTGCCAGCAGCTGGTCGCTGGTCCGATCCTACAATGAGCAGTTCTTC. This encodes CASSWSLVRSYNEQFF.

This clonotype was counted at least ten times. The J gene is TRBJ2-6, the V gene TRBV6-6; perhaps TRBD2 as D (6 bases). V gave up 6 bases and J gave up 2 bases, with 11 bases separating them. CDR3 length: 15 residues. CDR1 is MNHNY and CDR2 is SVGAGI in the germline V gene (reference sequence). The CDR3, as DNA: TGTGCCAGCAGGAGTGGAGGGGCTGGGGCCAACGTCCTGACTTTC. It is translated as CASRSGGAGANVLTF.

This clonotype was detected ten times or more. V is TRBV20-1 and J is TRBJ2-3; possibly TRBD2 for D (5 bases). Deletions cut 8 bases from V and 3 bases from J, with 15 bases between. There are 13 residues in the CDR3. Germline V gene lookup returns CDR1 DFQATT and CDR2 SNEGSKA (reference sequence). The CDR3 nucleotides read TGCAGTCCCCACGAACGGGGTACAGATACGCAGTATTTT. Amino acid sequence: CSPHERGTDTQYF.

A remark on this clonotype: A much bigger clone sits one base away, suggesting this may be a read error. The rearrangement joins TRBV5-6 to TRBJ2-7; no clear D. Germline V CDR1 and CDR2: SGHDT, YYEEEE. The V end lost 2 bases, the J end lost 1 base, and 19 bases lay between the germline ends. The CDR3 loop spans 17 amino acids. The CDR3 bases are TGTGCCAGCAGCTTTATATACCCCGGAAAGAATTCCTACGAGCAGTACTTC. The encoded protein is CASSFIYPGKNSYEQYF.

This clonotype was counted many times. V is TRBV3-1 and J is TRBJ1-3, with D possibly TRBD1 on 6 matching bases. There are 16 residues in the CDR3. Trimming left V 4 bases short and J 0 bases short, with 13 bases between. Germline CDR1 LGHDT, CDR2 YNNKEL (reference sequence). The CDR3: CASSRPGAGSGNTIYF. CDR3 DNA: TGTGCCAGCAGCCGTCCGGGGGCAGGCTCTGGAAACACCATATATTTT.

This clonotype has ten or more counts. Here the CDR3 DNA reads TGCGCCAGCAGTGACAGGGCATGGAACACTGAAGCTTTCTTT. Protein sequence: CASSDRAWNTEAFF. The chain uses TRBV10-2 and TRBJ1-1, with a tentative D call TRBD1 (5 bases). V was trimmed by 3 bases and J by 1 base, leaving 9 bases between them. The germline V gene encodes CDR1 WSHSY and CDR2 SAAADI. This CDR3 is built from 14 residues.

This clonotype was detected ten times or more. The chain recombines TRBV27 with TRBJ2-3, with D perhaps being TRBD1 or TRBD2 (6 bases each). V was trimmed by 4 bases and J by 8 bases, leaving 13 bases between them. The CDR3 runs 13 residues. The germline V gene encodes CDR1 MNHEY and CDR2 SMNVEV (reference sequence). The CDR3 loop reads CASSWKEGGTQYF. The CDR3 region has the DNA TGTGCCAGCAGTTGGAAAGAGGGGGGTACGCAGTATTTT.

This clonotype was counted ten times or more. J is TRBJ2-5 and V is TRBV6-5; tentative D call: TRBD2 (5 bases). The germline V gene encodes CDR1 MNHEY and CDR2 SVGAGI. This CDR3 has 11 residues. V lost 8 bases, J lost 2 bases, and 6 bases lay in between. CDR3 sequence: CASGEQETQYF. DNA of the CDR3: TGTGCCAGCGGGGAGCAAGAGACCCAGTACTTC.

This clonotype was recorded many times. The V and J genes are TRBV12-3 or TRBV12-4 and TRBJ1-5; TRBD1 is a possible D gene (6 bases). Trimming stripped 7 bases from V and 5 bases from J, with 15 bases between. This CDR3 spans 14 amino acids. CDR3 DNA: TGTGCCAGCACCGTCGGGACATCGTATCAGCCCCAGCATTTT. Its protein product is CASTVGTSYQPQHF.

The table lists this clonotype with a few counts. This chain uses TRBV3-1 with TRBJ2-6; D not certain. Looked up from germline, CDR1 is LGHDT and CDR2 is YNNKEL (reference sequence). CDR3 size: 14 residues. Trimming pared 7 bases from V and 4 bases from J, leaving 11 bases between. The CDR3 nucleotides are TGTGCCAGCACCAAAGATATCGGGGCCAACGTCCTGACTTTC. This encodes CASTKDIGANVLTF.

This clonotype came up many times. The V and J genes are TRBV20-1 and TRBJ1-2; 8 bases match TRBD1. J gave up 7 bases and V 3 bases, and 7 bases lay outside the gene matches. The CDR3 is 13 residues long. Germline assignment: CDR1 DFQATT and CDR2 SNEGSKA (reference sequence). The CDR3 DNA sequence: TGCAGTGCTAGGCCCAGGGGGCGAGGTGGCTACACCTTC. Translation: CSARPRGRGGYTF.

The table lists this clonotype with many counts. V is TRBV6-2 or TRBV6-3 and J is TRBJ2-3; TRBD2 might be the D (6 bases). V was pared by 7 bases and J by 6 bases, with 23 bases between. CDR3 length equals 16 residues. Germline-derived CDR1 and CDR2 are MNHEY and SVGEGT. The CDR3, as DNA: TGTGCCAGCACCTTACTGGGGGTCCGGGGGACGGATACGCAGTATTTT. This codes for CASTLLGVRGTDTQYF.

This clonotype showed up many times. The CDR3 spells CASSVETETGELFF. The CDR3 nucleotides are TGCGCCAGCAGCGTGGAGACAGAGACCGGGGAGCTGTTTTTT. This chain uses TRBV5-1 with TRBJ2-2, with a possible D match to TRBD1 (5 bases). Germline V gene lookup returns CDR1 SGHRS and CDR2 YFSETQ. The V gene lost 4 bases and the J gene lost 5 bases, with 12 bases spanning the gap. CDR3 length: 14 amino acids.

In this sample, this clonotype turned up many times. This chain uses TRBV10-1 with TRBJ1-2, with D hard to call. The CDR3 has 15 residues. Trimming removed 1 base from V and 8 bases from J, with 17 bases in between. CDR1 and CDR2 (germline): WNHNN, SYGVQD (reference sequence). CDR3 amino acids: CASSEYRDMRRGYTF. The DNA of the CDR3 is TGCGCCAGCAGTGAGTACAGAGATATGCGGAGAGGCTACACCTTC.